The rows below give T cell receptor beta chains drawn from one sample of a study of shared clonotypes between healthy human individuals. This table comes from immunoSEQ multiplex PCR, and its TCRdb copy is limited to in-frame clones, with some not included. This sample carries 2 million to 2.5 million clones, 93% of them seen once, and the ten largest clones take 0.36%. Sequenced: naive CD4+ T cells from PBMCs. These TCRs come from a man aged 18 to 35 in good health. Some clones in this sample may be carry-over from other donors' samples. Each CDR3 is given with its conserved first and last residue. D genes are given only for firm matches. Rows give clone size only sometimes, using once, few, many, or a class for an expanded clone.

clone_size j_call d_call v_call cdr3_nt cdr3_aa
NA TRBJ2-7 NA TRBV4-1 TGCGCCAGCAGCCAAGATCTCCGGGGCTGGGAGCAGTACTTC CASSQDLRGWEQYF
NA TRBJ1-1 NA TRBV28 TGTGCCAGCAGTTTACGGACAGTCACTGAAGCTTTCTTT CASSLRTVTEAFF
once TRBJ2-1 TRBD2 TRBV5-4 TGTGCCAGCAGTGAGGGACTAGCCGTAACCTACAATGAGCAGTTCTTC CASSEGLAVTYNEQFF
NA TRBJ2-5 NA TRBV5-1 TGCGCCAGCAGCTTGGGGCCAGGGACACAAGAGACCCAGTACTTC CASSLGPGTQETQYF
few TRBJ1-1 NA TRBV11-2 TGTGCCAGCAGCTTAGATAGGTGGAACACTGAAGCTTTCTTT CASSLDRWNTEAFF
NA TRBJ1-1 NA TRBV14 TGTGCCAGCAGCCAAAATATGAACACTGAAGCTTTCTTT CASSQNMNTEAFF
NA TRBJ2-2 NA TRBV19 TGTGCCAGTAGTCCTCGAATGGCAGCTCCCACCGGGGAGCTGTTTTTT CASSPRMAAPTGELFF
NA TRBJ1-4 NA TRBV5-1 TGCGCCAGCAGCTTGGGGCCTGCGGGACCCGATGAAAAACTGTTTTTT CASSLGPAGPDEKLFF
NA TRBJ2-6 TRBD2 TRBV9 TGTGCCAGCACCCGCCGGGGGGACTCTGGGGCCAACGTCCTGACTTTC CASTRRGDSGANVLTF
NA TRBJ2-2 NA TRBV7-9 TGTGCCAGCAGCTCGCGAGTTCTCTTCAGTGCCGGGGAGCTGTTTTTT CASSSRVLFSAGELFF
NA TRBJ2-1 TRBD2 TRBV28 TGTGCCAGCAGTTCAGGGACTAGCGGACCTTACAATGAGCAGTTCTTC CASSSGTSGPYNEQFF
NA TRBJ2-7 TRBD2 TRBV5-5 TGTGCCAGCAGCTTGGATGCTAGCGGGAGGGCGAGCTCCTACGAGCAGTACTTC CASSLDASGRASSYEQYF
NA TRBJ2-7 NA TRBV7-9 TGTGCCAGCAGCTTTGGGGGAGCCTCCGAGCAGTACTTC CASSFGGASEQYF
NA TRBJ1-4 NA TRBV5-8 TGTGCCAGCAGCATCGGACAACCTAATGAAAAACTGTTTTTT CASSIGQPNEKLFF
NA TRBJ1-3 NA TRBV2 TGTGCCAGCATTCAGGGCCGGGGAGACTCTGGAAACACCATATATTTT CASIQGRGDSGNTIYF
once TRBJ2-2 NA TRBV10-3 TGTGCCATCAGCCGGGACGGCACCGGGGAGCTGTTTTTT CAISRDGTGELFF
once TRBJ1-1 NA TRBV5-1 TGCGCCAGCAGCTTAATCAGCGCCGAGTACACTGAAGCTTTCTTT CASSLISAEYTEAFF
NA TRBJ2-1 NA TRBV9 TGTGCCAGCAGCGTAGAACCCAGCACTGGCAATGAGCAGTTCTTC CASSVEPSTGNEQFF
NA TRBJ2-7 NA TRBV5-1 TGCGCCAGCAGCTCGACGGCGGGGAAAAGCGGCGAGCAGTACTTC CASSSTAGKSGEQYF
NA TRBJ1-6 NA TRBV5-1 TGCGCCAGCAGCTCTAATCCGGGACCCTCCAGGGATTCACCCCTCCACTTT CASSSNPGPSRDSPLHF
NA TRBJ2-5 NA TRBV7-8 TGTGCCAGCAGCTTTGTACGGGGACAAGGCGAGACCCAGTACTTC CASSFVRGQGETQYF
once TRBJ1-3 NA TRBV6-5 TGTGCCAGCAGTTACGACCGGGGCCCTGGAAACACCATATATTTT CASSYDRGPGNTIYF
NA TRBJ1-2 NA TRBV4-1 TGCGCCAGCAGCCTTCTCAACGGGGGTGGCTACACCTTC CASSLLNGGGYTF
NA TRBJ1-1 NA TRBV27 TGTGCCAGCAGTTTTGAATCTTTTAGGGGCACTGAAGCTTTCTTT CASSFESFRGTEAFF
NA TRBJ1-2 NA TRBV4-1 TGCGCCAGCAGCTCCCGAGTTCTTGAGGCTTCGACCTTC CASSSRVLEASTF
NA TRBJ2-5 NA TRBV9 TGTGCCAGCAGCGTAGAACCTTTGGAGACCCAGTACTTC CASSVEPLETQYF
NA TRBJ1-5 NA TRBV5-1 TGCGCCAGCAGCCCCACGGTGGACCAGCCCCAGCATTTT CASSPTVDQPQHF
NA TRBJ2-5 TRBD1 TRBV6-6 TGTGCCAGCAGATTAACAGGGGGTTGGGAGACCCAGTACTTC CASRLTGGWETQYF
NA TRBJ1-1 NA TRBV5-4 TGTGCCAGCAGCCCTCAGAACACTGAAGCTTTCTTT CASSPQNTEAFF
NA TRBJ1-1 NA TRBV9 TGTGCCAGCAGGGAGGGGCGCGGAGAGGGTGACACTGAAGCTTTCTTT CASREGRGEGDTEAFF
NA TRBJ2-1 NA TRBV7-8 TGTGCCAGCAGCCCCCACCAGCAAACTACCGGGAGACCTAATGAGCAGTTCTTC CASSPHQQTTGRPNEQFF
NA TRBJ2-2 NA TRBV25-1 TGTGCCAGCAGTGAATCCGGGTCTTCCGGGGAGCTGTTTTTT CASSESGSSGELFF
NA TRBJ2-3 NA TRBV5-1 TGCGCCAGCAGCTCATCAACACGGGCAGATACGCAGTATTTT CASSSSTRADTQYF
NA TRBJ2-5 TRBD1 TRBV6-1 TGTGCCAGCAGGGAGGGACAGGGCCAAGAGACCCAGTACTTC CASREGQGQETQYF
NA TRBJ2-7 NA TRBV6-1 TGTGCCAGCAGGGCGAGCTCCTACGAGCAGTACTTC CASRASSYEQYF
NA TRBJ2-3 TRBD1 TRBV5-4 TGTGCCAGCAGCTTGGTTGGACAGGGGCGGACAGATACGCAGTATTTT CASSLVGQGRTDTQYF
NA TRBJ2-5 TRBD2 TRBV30 TGTGCCTGGAGCCTAGCGGGAGTCGTGGGAGAGACCCAGTACTTC CAWSLAGVVGETQYF
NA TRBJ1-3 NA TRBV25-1 TGTGCCAGCAGATCAGATACCTCTGGAAACACCATATATTTT CASRSDTSGNTIYF
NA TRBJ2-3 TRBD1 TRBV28 TGTGCCAGCAGTTTAAGCCGGCTTGGGGACAGGGGGGGGACAGATACGCAGTATTTT CASSLSRLGDRGGTDTQYF
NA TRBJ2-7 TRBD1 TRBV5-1 TGCGCCAGCAGCACAAGACAGGGGGGTGGGTACGAGCAGTACTTC CASSTRQGGGYEQYF
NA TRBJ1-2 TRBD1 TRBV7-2 TGTGCCAGCAGCTTAGGTCGGACAGGGAATGGCTACACCTTC CASSLGRTGNGYTF
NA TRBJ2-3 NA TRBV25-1 TGTGCCAGCAGTGATTTCCCTACGGACCCCGCAGATACGCAGTATTTT CASSDFPTDPADTQYF
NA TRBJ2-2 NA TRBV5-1 TGCGCCAGCAGCAGGACCGGGACCCGGCCCGGGGAGCTGTTTTTT CASSRTGTRPGELFF
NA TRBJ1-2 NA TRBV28 TGTGCCAGCAGTTTGCGGGGTGCGGGCTATGGCTACACCTTC CASSLRGAGYGYTF
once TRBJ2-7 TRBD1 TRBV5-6 TGTGCCAGCAGCACCCGGACAGGAACCTACGAGCAGTACTTC CASSTRTGTYEQYF
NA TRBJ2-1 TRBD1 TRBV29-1 TGCAGCGGATTTGGGACAGGGCTCGGCAATGAGCAGTTCTTC CSGFGTGLGNEQFF
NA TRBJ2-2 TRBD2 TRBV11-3 TGTGCCAGCAGCGTCCCGGGACTAGCGGGAGGAGGCACCGGGGAGCTGTTTTTT CASSVPGLAGGGTGELFF
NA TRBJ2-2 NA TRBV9 TGTGCCAGCAGCGTAGTGACGGGGTCCGGGGAGCTGTTTTTT CASSVVTGSGELFF
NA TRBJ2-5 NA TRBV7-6 TGTGCCAGCAGCTTATGCACCTGGAGCGGATGCCAAGAGACCCAGTACTTC CASSLCTWSGCQETQYF
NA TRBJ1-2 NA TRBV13 TGTGCCAGCAGCTTCACGTCCACCGTACGCTATGGCTACACCTTC CASSFTSTVRYGYTF